Sequencing of this T cell receptor (beta chain) was carried out in a study of blood T cell repertoires in COVID-19. Data came from immunoSEQ multiplex PCR; TCRdb stores just in-frame clones and leaves some out. The sample has 200,000 to 250,000 clones, around 84% seen once; the top ten hold roughly 3%. This receptor was taken from a man between 60 and 70 years old with acute or convalescent COVID-19. Sequencing used peripheral blood.

The CDR3 DNA follows: TGTGCCAGCAGCTTAGATGTGGCAGGGGTCGGGGAGCTGTTTTTT. Translation: CASSLDVAGVGELFF. The rearrangement joins TRBV11-3 to TRBJ2-2; possible D gene TRBD1, 6 bases. V was pared by 0 bases and J by 7 bases, with 12 bases between. The CDR3 is 15 amino acids. Germline-derived CDR1 and CDR2 are SGHNT and YENEEA.